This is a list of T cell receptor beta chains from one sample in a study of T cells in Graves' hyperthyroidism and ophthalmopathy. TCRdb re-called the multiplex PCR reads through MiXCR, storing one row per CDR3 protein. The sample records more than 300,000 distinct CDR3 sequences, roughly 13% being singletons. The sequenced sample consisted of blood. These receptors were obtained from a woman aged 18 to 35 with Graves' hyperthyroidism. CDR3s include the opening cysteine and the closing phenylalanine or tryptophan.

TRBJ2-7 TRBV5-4 CASSAEAGRSYEQYF
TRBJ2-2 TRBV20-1 CSASGRENTGELFF
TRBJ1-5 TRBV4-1 CASSQVGRSPIPQHF
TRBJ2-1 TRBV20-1 CSASRGSAYNEQFF
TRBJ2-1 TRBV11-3 CASSLGVGINEQFF
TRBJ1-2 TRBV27 CASSLSWQGRNGYTF
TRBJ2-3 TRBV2 CASKGLAGEMTDTQYF
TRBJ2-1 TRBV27 CASTLRLDEANEQFF
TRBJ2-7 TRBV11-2 CASSLAFAGNLYYEQYF
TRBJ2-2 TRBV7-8 CASSPGTSFTGELFF
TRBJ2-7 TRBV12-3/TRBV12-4 CASSYLWEQYF
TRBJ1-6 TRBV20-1 CSARVERIDSPLHF
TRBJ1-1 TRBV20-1 CSAREGQDTEAFF
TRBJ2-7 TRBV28 CASRANRDWAYEQYF
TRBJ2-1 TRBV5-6 CTSSPYQTDDNEQFF
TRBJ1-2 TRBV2 CASSEEMGGYTF
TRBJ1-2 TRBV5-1 CASSLGTGQNGYTF
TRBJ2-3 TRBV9 CAGSRGRTDTQYF
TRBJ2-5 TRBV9 CASSADRQGLRTQYF
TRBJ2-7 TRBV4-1 CASSQKPMFYEQYF
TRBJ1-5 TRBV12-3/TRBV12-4 CASSSSSYSNQPQHF
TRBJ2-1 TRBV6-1 CASSESAWAGGPGNEQFF
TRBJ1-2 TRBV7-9 CASSPVGSGYTF
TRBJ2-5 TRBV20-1 CSARSSTSGPQETQYF
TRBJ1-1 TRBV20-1 CSAGGTANTEAFF
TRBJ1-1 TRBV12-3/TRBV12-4 CASRSAGTVAAFF
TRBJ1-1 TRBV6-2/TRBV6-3 CASSRDRGGYTEAFF
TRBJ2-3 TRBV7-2 CASSLVAGLSTDTQYF
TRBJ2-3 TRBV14 CASSPDVDTQYF
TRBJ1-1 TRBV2 CASSNRQGAQNTEAFF
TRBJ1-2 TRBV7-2 CASSADRDRGYTF
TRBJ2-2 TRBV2 CASSRTPNTGELFF
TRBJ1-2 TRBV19 CASSIFGGDYGYTF
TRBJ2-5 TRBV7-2 CASSRLGWFAGLETQYF
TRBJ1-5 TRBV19 CASRPQGSGNQPQHF
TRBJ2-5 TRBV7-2 CASSPKHLAGAVPATQYF
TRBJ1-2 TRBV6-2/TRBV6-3 CASSGGLGTGYTF
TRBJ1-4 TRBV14 CASSQDGRQGGEKLFF
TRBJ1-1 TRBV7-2 CASSFGRGTEAFF
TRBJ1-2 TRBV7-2 CASNKGGPVDYGYTF
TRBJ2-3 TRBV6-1 CASSEAQLNTQYF
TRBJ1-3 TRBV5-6 CASSPWGLTGNTIYF
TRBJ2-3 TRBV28 CASSPDWGPVTDTQYF
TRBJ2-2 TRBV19 CASSRDRPTGELFF
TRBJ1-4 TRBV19 CATRAPGSTNEKLFF